This T cell receptor beta chain came from a study of vaccination and CD4 T cells after COVID-19. About this clonotype itself: No antigen is known for it.

Treatment described: roughly nine-day PBMC culture with coronavirus spike peptide pools or control peptides (ViraFEST assay). Between the trimmed V and J ends, which lost 4 bases and 8 bases, there was a span of 8 bases. In germline, CDR1 is SEHNR, CDR2 FQNEAQ (reference sequence). The CDR3 has 11 amino acids. Sequence data for DNA of cultured CD4+ T cells were generated by the Oncomine TCR Beta short-read assay. TCRdb called the PCR reads again in MiXCR, with one record for every CDR3 protein. The sample shows some 18,000 distinct CDR3 sequences, 78% of them seen only once. This chain joins TRBV7-9 and TRBJ1-2; D perhaps matches TRBD1 (5 bases). The sample consisted of CD4+ T cells from blood, cultured in vitro, taken after SARS-CoV-2 vaccination. The receptor comes from a human donor who received a COVID-19 vaccine. The DNA of the CDR3 is TGTGCCAGCAGCTCCCGACAGGGCTACACCTTC. Protein sequence: CASSSRQGYTF.